The 30 T cell receptor beta chains in this list originate from one sample, sequenced in a study of CD8+ T cells in alopecia areata. The sample's treatment: oral pan-JAK inhibitor, 5-10 mg twice daily. RNA was extracted and reverse transcribed into cDNA as the sequencing template. Clones were read by immunoSEQ multiplex PCR, and TCRdb kept only the in-frame ones, dropping some. The sample lists about 140,000 clones; 70% to 90% were seen once. The specimen was CD8+ T cells sorted from blood, collected at week 4, from a patient treated with tofacitinib. The receptors stem from a human donor with alopecia areata.

J is TRBJ2-3 and V is TRBV6-5, with a possible D match to TRBD2 (6 bases). V dropped 2 bases and J dropped 3 bases, with 15 bases sitting between them. Germline V CDR1 and CDR2: MNHEY, SVGAGI. The CDR3 extends over 16 amino acids. Written as DNA, the CDR3 is TGTGCCAGCAGTTACCTAAAAGCGGGTGGTACAGATACGCAGTATTTT. Residues: CASSYLKAGGTDTQYF.

The chain links TRBV29-1 to TRBJ2-7; D remains unclear. Germline assignment: CDR1 SQVTM and CDR2 ANQGSEA. The CDR3 covers 13 residues. Trimming stripped 4 bases from V and 0 bases from J, with 10 bases between. The CDR3 coding sequence is TGCAGCGTTGTTTCCCCCAGCTCCTACGAGCAGTACTTC. Protein sequence: CSVVSPSSYEQYF.

This chain joins TRBV9 and TRBJ2-1; 10 bases are a match to TRBD2. V was clipped by 4 bases and J by 4 bases; unmatched bases: 8. CDR1 is SGDLS and CDR2 is YYNGEE in the germline V gene. This CDR3 has 16 residues. The chain's CDR3 is CASSPFSGRSYNEQFF. CDR3 in DNA: TGTGCCAGCAGCCCCTTTAGCGGGAGGTCTTACAATGAGCAGTTCTTC.

This chain links TRBV13 with TRBJ2-2; unclear D gene. The CDR3 sequence is 13 residues long. Looked up from germline, CDR1 is PRHDT and CDR2 is FYEKMQ (reference sequence). Between the trimmed V and J ends, which lost 3 bases and 3 bases, there was a span of 5 bases. The DNA of the CDR3 is TGTGCCAGCAGCTTCTCCGACACCGGGGAGCTGTTTTTT. This encodes CASSFSDTGELFF.

This clone appeared a single time. This chain links TRBV27 with TRBJ2-6, with D uncertain. The CDR3 runs 14 residues. Trimming removed 6 bases from V and 0 bases from J, with 6 bases in between. CDR1 is MNHEY, CDR2 SMNVEV, per germline (reference sequence). The chain's CDR3 is CASRIGSGANVLTF. As DNA, the CDR3 is TGTGCCAGCAGAATCGGCTCTGGGGCCAACGTCCTGACTTTC.

This clone was seen only a few times. The chain employs TRBV29-1 and TRBJ2-2, with 7 bases identical to TRBD1. Germline V gene lookup returns CDR1 SQVTM and CDR2 ANQGSEA. J lost 2 bases, V lost 7 bases, and 4 bases had no gene match. This CDR3 region has 13 residues. The CDR3 sequence: CSAGTDNTGELFF. The CDR3, as DNA: TGCAGCGCTGGGACAGATAACACCGGGGAGCTGTTTTTT.

The gene calls are TRBV4-1 and TRBJ2-5; 8 bases match TRBD2. Germline CDR1 MGHRA, CDR2 YSYEKL. The CDR3 covers 16 residues. J lost 4 bases, V lost 1 base, and 8 bases had no gene match. The CDR3 spells CASSQVMAGGGETQYF. The CDR3, as DNA: TGCGCCAGCAGCCAAGTCATGGCGGGAGGTGGAGAGACCCAGTACTTC.

The V call is TRBV7-9, the J call TRBJ2-7, with 7 nucleotides matching TRBD2. CDR1 SEHNR and CDR2 FQNEAQ come from the germline V gene (reference sequence). This CDR3 contains 14 residues. With 5 bases clipped from V and 2 bases from J, the junction kept 6 bases outside the gene matches. The CDR3 coding sequence is TGTGCCAGCAGCCCGACGGGGGGAGCCTACGAGCAGTACTTC. This sequence encodes CASSPTGGAYEQYF.

The V call is TRBV27, the J call TRBJ2-7, with 9 bases identical to TRBD1. V lost 5 bases, J lost 4 bases, and 6 bases stayed unmatched. The germline gives CDR1 MNHEY, CDR2 SMNVEV (reference sequence). This CDR3 has 14 residues. This CDR3 reads CASSLSGTGYEQYF. CDR3 nucleotide sequence: TGTGCCAGCAGTCTCTCCGGGACAGGGTACGAGCAGTACTTC.

The rearrangement joins TRBV5-4 to TRBJ2-1; 7 bases fit TRBD2. With V trimmed by 6 bases and J by 2 bases, 11 bases remained unmatched. Germline values: CDR1 SGHNT, CDR2 YYREEE (reference sequence). This CDR3 is 16 amino acids long. The CDR3 loop reads CASTFLSGTPYNEQFF. The CDR3 nucleotides are TGTGCCAGCACCTTTTTAAGCGGGACCCCCTACAATGAGCAGTTCTTC.

This sequence joins TRBV7-9 and TRBJ1-2; 7 positions match TRBD1. From germline, CDR1 is SEHNR and CDR2 FQNEAQ (reference sequence). The CDR3 has 14 residues. J was trimmed by 9 bases and V by 5 bases; bases with no gene match: 12. This CDR3 reads CASSPTKTGSRYTF. The CDR3 DNA follows: TGTGCCAGCAGCCCTACTAAGACAGGGTCTCGCTACACCTTC.

This clone has more than one count but fewer than ten. J is TRBJ2-2 and V is TRBV7-9, with D uncertain. Per germline, CDR1 SEHNR and CDR2 FQNEAQ (reference sequence). This CDR3 region has 13 residues. Trimming removed 4 bases from V and 2 bases from J, with 5 bases in between. The CDR3 region has the DNA TGTGCCAGCAGCTCAACAAACACCGGGGAGCTGTTTTTT. It specifies CASSSTNTGELFF.

This chain links TRBV13 with TRBJ1-1; the D is unclear. Per germline, CDR1 PRHDT and CDR2 FYEKMQ (reference sequence). V lost 3 bases and J 6 bases, leaving 8 bases between the germline ends. The CDR3 runs 12 residues. For the CDR3, the DNA is TGTGCCAGCAGCTTTTATAGGTCTGAAGCTTTCTTT. It translates to CASSFYRSEAFF.

The chain links TRBV5-4 to TRBJ2-1; 12 nucleotides agree with TRBD2. Losses at the gene ends were 3 bases for V and 6 bases for J; bases not matched to a gene: 7. This CDR3 is 16 amino acids long. Germline values: CDR1 SGHNT, CDR2 YYREEE (reference sequence). The CDR3 DNA sequence: TGTGCCAGCAGCTCGGAACCTAGCGGGAGGGGCAATGAGCAGTTCTTC. Protein: CASSSEPSGRGNEQFF.

This rearrangement joins TRBV12-5 to TRBJ1-2; maybe TRBD1 (6 bases). The ends were cut back, 1 base at V and 2 bases at J, with 11 bases in the middle. CDR1 and CDR2 from the germline V gene are LGHNT and FRNRAP. This CDR3 region has 15 residues. The DNA of the CDR3 is TGTGCTAGTGGTTTGGAGACAGGCTCGAACTATGGCTACACCTTC. Encoded protein: CASGLETGSNYGYTF.

The V call is TRBV6-5, the J call TRBJ2-2, with 13 positions matching TRBD2. Looked up from germline, CDR1 is MNHEY and CDR2 is SVGAGI. V shed 10 bases, J shed 6 bases, and the junction held 5 bases outside the gene matches. The length of the CDR3 is 14 residues. DNA of the CDR3: TGTGCCAACGGACTAGCGGGGGCCGCCGGGGAGCTGTTTTTT. Protein sequence: CANGLAGAAGELFF.

V usage is TRBV27 and J usage is TRBJ1-5; the match to TRBD1 covers 7 bases. This CDR3 has 16 amino acids. CDR1 MNHEY and CDR2 SMNVEV come from the germline V gene (reference sequence). Losses at the gene ends were 4 bases for V and 4 bases for J; bases not matched to a gene: 10. In DNA form, the CDR3 reads TGTGCCAGCAGTTCACAGGGGACCCTGATTAATCAGCCCCAGCATTTT. The encoded protein is CASSSQGTLINQPQHF.

This chain links TRBV5-1 with TRBJ1-5, with TRBD1 as a possible D gene (5 bases). The CDR3 length is 14 residues. In germline, CDR1 is SGHRS, CDR2 YFSETQ. Trimming cost V 4 bases and J 7 bases, with 15 bases left between them. CDR3 region: CASSPDGGYQPQHF. The CDR3, as DNA: TGCGCCAGCAGCCCGGATGGGGGTTACCAGCCCCAGCATTTT.

The chain recombines TRBV9 with TRBJ2-1; D unclear. The CDR3 totals 16 residues. Germline CDR1 SGDLS, CDR2 YYNGEE. V was cut by 4 bases and J by 0 bases, with 14 bases left in between. In DNA form, the CDR3 reads TGTGCCAGCAGCTCCCGTCAGGTCCGCTCCTACAATGAGCAGTTCTTC. Translated: CASSSRQVRSYNEQFF.

Points on this clone: Other DNA sequences in the same sample also yield this CDR3. The V and J genes are TRBV5-1 and TRBJ2-7; maybe TRBD1 (6 bases). CDR3 size: 13 residues. The V and J ends lost 4 bases and 2 bases respectively, with 10 bases between them. CDR1 is SGHRS and CDR2 is YFSETQ in the germline V gene. The CDR3 DNA is TGCGCCAGCAGCCCGGGACATACCTACGAGCAGTACTTC. The encoded protein is CASSPGHTYEQYF.

The CDR3 DNA follows: TGCGCCAGCAGTGAGAGTCAGGACCAACAGTACTTC. Encoded protein: CASSESQDQQYF. The J gene is TRBJ2-4, the V gene TRBV10-2; D not certain. V lost 2 bases to trimming and J lost 13 bases, with 12 bases between them. Germline lookup yields CDR1 WSHSY and CDR2 SAAADI. The CDR3 is 12 amino acids.

CDR3 DNA sequence: TGTGCCATCGCCGACACAGGGGGCGATGAGCAGTTCTTC. Amino acid sequence: CAIADTGGDEQFF. V usage is TRBV10-3 and J usage is TRBJ2-1, with 9 positions matching TRBD1. The CDR3 runs 13 residues. After removal of 8 bases from V and 8 bases from J, the junction contained 7 bases not matched to a gene. Germline-derived CDR1 and CDR2 are ENHRY and SYGVKD.

The chain combines TRBV2 with TRBJ2-7; 7 bases map to TRBD2. From germline, CDR1 is SNHLY and CDR2 FYNNEI. This CDR3 contains 15 residues. With 8 bases clipped from V and 1 base from J, the junction kept 11 bases outside the gene matches. The chain's CDR3 is CASGASGSYSYEQYF. The DNA for the CDR3 is TGTGCCAGCGGGGCTAGCGGTTCATATTCCTACGAGCAGTACTTC.

This clone was observed a few times. The chain joins TRBV7-9 to TRBJ2-2, with D possibly being TRBD1 (6 bases). The CDR3 contains 15 residues. In germline, CDR1 is SEHNR, CDR2 FQNEAQ (reference sequence). Deletions cut 3 bases from V and 1 base from J, with 9 bases between. The CDR3 is CASSFGGQNTGELFF. As DNA, the CDR3 is TGTGCCAGCAGCTTTGGGGGCCAGAACACCGGGGAGCTGTTTTTT. Full variable domain (missing parts from reference TRBV7-9 and TRBJ2-2): DTGVSQNPRHKITKRGQNVTFRCDPISEHNRLYWYRQTLGQGPEFLTYFQNEAQLEKSRLLSDRFSAERPKGSFSTLEIQRTEQGDSAMYLCASSFGGQNTGELFFGEGSRLTVL.

The chain couples TRBV5-1 to TRBJ1-1, with a weak D call TRBD1 (5 bases). Germline CDR1 reads SGHRS; CDR2 reads YFSETQ. Trimming shortened V by 7 bases and J by 5 bases, and 21 bases separated the two germline ends. The CDR3 totals 15 residues. CDR3 sequence reads: CASRSEDGAGTEAFF. CDR3 in DNA: TGCGCCAGCCGGAGCGAGGACGGGGCAGGAACTGAAGCTTTCTTT.

The chain uses TRBV5-6 and TRBJ2-1; 7 nucleotides line up with TRBD2. Germline V lookup: CDR1 SGHDT, CDR2 YYEEEE. The length of the CDR3 is 15 residues. Germline trimming cut 2 bases from V and 0 bases from J; bases unmatched to any gene: 2. DNA for the CDR3: TGTGCCAGCAGCTTAGCGGGGAGCTCCTACAATGAGCAGTTCTTC. It codes for CASSLAGSSYNEQFF.

The V call is TRBV11-2, the J call TRBJ2-7, with D possibly being TRBD1 (5 bases). This CDR3 contains 13 residues. V was trimmed by 3 bases and J by 2 bases, leaving 8 bases between them. Looked up from germline, CDR1 is SGHAT and CDR2 is FQNNGV. In DNA form, the CDR3 reads TGTGCCAGCAGCTTGACAGCCACCTACGAGCAGTACTTC. It codes for CASSLTATYEQYF.

This clone has a single count. The rearrangement joins TRBV29-1 to TRBJ2-1, with TRBD2 matching over 14 bases. J lost 0 bases, V lost 6 bases, and 10 bases had no gene match. This CDR3 contains 18 residues. Germline assignment: CDR1 SQVTM and CDR2 ANQGSEA. CDR3 region: CSVTGLAGALSSYNEQFF. In DNA, the CDR3 is TGCAGCGTGACGGGACTAGCGGGGGCCCTCAGCTCCTACAATGAGCAGTTCTTC.

The rearrangement uses TRBV15 and TRBJ2-7; maybe TRBD2 (6 bases). V gave up 5 bases and J gave up 1 base, with 18 bases separating them. This CDR3 contains 16 residues. The germline gives CDR1 LNHNV, CDR2 YYDKDF (reference sequence). CDR3 bases: TGTGCCACCAGCGGCCCAGCGGGCTTCCAGTCCTACGAGCAGTACTTC. The encoded protein is CATSGPAGFQSYEQYF.

The rearrangement links TRBV29-1 to TRBJ2-2; 7 bases fit TRBD1. Germline trimming cut 7 bases from V and 3 bases from J; bases unmatched to any gene: 2. Germline assignment: CDR1 SQVTM and CDR2 ANQGSEA. The CDR3 is made up of 12 amino acids. The CDR3 reads CSGTGDTGELFF. CDR3 nucleotide sequence: TGCAGCGGTACAGGGGACACCGGGGAGCTGTTTTTT.